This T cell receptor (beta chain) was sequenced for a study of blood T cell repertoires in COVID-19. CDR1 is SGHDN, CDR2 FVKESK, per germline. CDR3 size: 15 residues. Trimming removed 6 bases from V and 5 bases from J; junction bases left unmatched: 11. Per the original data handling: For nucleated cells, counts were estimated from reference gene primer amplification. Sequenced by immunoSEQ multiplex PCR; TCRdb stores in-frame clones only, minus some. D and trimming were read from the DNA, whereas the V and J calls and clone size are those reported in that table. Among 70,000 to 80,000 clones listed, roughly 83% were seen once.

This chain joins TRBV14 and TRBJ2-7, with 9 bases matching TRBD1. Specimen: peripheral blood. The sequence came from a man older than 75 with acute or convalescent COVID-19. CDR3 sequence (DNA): TGTGCCAGCAGTTCAACCGGGACAGGGTCCCACGAGCAGTACTTC. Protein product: CASSSTGTGSHEQYF.